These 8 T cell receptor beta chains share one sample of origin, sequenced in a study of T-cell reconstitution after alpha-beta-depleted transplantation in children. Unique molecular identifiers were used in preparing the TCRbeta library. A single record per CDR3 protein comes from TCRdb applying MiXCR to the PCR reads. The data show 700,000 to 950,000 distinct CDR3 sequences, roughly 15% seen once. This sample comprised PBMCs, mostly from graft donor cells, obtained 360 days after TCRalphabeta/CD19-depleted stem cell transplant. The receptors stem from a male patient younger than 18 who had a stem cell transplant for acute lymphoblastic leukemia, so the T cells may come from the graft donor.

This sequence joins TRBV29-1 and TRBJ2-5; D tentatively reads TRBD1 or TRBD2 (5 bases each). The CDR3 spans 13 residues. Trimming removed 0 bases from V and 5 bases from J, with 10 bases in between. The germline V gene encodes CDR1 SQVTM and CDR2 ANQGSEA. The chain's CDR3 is CSVEEGPGETQYF. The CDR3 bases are TGCAGCGTTGAAGAGGGGCCGGGGGAGACCCAGTACTTC.

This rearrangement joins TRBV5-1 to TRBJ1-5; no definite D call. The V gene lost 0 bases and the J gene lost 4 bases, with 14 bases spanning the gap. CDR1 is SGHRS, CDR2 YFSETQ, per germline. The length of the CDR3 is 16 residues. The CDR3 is CASSLEGVRGNQPQHF. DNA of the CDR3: TGCGCCAGCAGCTTGGAAGGCGTGAGAGGAAATCAGCCCCAGCATTTT.

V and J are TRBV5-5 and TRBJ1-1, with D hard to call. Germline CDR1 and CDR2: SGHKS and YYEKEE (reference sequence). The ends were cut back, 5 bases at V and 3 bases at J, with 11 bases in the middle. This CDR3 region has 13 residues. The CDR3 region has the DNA TGTGCCAGCAGGCTGAGGCGGTACACTGAAGCTTTCTTT. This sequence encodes CASRLRRYTEAFF.

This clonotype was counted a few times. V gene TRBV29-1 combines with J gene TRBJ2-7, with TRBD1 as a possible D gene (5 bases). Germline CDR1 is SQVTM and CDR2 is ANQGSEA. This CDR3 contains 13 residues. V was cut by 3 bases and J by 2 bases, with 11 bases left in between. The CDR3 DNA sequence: TGCAGCGTTGAGCAGGGTTTCACCTACGAGCAGTACTTC. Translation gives CSVEQGFTYEQYF.

The CDR3 DNA is TGCAGCGCACGGGACACTTCTAAACCCTACGAGCAGTACTTC. Translated, it gives CSARDTSKPYEQYF. V and J are TRBV29-1 and TRBJ2-7, with a weak D call TRBD1 (6 bases). The CDR3 has 14 residues. The V and J ends lost 7 bases and 2 bases respectively, with 18 bases between them. Germline V gene data show CDR1 as SQVTM and CDR2 as ANQGSEA.

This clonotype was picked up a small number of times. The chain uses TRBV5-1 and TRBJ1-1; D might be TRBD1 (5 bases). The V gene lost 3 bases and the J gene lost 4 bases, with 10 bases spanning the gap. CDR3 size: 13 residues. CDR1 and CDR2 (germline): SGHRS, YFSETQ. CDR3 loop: CASSWAGSTEAFF. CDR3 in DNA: TGCGCCAGCAGCTGGGCAGGGAGCACTGAAGCTTTCTTT. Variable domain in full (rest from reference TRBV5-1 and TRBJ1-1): KAGVTQTPRYLIKTRGQQVTLSCSPISGHRSVSWYQQTPGQGLQFLFEYFSETQRNKGNFPGRFSGRQFSNSRSEMNVSTLELGDSALYLCASSWAGSTEAFFGQGTRLTVV.

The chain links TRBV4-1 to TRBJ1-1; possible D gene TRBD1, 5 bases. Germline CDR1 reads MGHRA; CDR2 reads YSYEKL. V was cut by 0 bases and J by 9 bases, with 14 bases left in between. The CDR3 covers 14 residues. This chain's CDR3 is CASSQESTGGKAFF. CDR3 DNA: TGCGCCAGCAGCCAAGAAAGTACGGGGGGGAAAGCTTTCTTT.

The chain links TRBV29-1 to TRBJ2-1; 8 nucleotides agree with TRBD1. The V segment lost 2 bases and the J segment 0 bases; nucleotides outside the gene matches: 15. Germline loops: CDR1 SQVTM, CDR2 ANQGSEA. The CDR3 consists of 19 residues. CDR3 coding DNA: TGCAGCGTTGAACCCATCTCCGGACAGGGCCTTAGCTCCTACAATGAGCAGTTCTTC. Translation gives CSVEPISGQGLSSYNEQFF.